These T cell receptor beta chains were read from a single sample in a study of T cell changes during pregnancy in multiple sclerosis. Sequenced by immunoSEQ multiplex PCR; TCRdb stores in-frame clones only, minus some. Here the sample spans about 36,000 clones, approximately 90% being singletons. The source material was CD4+ T cells from peripheral blood mononuclear cells, sampled in the first trimester of pregnancy. The receptors derive from a female donor with multiple sclerosis, enrolled in a pregnancy study. CDR3s leave out the opening cysteine and the closing phenylalanine or tryptophan.

V: TRBV28
J: TRBJ2-1
CDR3: ASLDSNEQF

V: TRBV28
J: TRBJ1-6
CDR3: ASSLPGGSPLH

V: TRBV29-1
J: TRBJ2-7
CDR3: SVDARLGGEQY

V: TRBV5-1
J: TRBJ1-6
CDR3: ASSFGPDRNSPLH

V: TRBV5-8
J: TRBJ1-2
CDR3: ASSYTGFYGYT

V: TRBV4-2
J: TRBJ2-3
CDR3: ASSQARDTQY

V: TRBV25-1
J: TRBJ1-6
CDR3: ASRGDGENSPLH

V: TRBV9
J: TRBJ1-4
CDR3: ASSAAALNEKLF

V: TRBV30
J: TRBJ2-1
CDR3: AWTAYSYNEQF

V: TRBV5-4
J: TRBJ1-2
CDR3: ASSLGAVRGGSYGYT

V: TRBV7-9
J: TRBJ1-2
CDR3: ASSAISGQGIGGYT

V: TRBV7-3
J: TRBJ2-7
CDR3: ASSLAGGDEQY

V: TRBV9
J: TRBJ1-5
CDR3: ASSRGTSGQPQH

V: TRBV19
J: TRBJ2-3
CDR3: ASSGTGRTDTQY

V: TRBV30
J: TRBJ1-4
CDR3: ASLVPGQGGEKLF

V: TRBV5-4
J: TRBJ2-1
CDR3: ASSSPPKSSYNEQF

V: TRBV6-6
J: TRBJ2-2
CDR3: ASSPRTGGIGELF

V: TRBV7-2
J: TRBJ2-1
CDR3: ASSPRWREGYNEQF

V: TRBV19
J: TRBJ2-7
CDR3: ASSNGGRYEQY

V: TRBV9
J: TRBJ2-2
CDR3: ASSLGPRATGELF

V: TRBV27
J: TRBJ2-1
CDR3: ASTDSTSGFFEQF

V: TRBV28
J: TRBJ2-2
CDR3: ASSLESTGELF

V: TRBV18
J: TRBJ1-4
CDR3: ASSPLWTGRGEKLF

V: TRBV28
J: TRBJ2-4
CDR3: ASSVEAYGTNTAKNIQY

V: TRBV6-5
J: TRBJ1-1
CDR3: ASSYFTGAEAF

V: TRBV7-2
J: TRBJ2-1
CDR3: ASSTGLAGGNEQF

V: TRBV5-1
J: TRBJ1-2
CDR3: ASSLGAGQGNYGYT

V: TRBV28
J: TRBJ2-5
CDR3: ASSPPAGTGLQETQY

V: TRBV2
J: TRBJ2-1
CDR3: ASSVESGEQF

V: TRBV5-3
J: TRBJ2-5
CDR3: ARSGGETQY

V: TRBV27
J: TRBJ2-5
CDR3: ASSRTRQETQY

V: TRBV6-5
J: TRBJ1-4
CDR3: ASSSGGKLF

V: TRBV6-1
J: TRBJ1-1
CDR3: ASRLGQNTEAF

V: TRBV7-2
J: TRBJ1-1
CDR3: ASSLDRGYNTEAF

V: TRBV30
J: TRBJ1-3
CDR3: AWSGGGNTIY

V: TRBV5-1
J: TRBJ2-5
CDR3: ASSLSETQY

V: TRBV7-9
J: TRBJ1-1
CDR3: ASSLWTDTEAF

V: TRBV28
J: TRBJ2-3
CDR3: ASTPGGGRNTQY